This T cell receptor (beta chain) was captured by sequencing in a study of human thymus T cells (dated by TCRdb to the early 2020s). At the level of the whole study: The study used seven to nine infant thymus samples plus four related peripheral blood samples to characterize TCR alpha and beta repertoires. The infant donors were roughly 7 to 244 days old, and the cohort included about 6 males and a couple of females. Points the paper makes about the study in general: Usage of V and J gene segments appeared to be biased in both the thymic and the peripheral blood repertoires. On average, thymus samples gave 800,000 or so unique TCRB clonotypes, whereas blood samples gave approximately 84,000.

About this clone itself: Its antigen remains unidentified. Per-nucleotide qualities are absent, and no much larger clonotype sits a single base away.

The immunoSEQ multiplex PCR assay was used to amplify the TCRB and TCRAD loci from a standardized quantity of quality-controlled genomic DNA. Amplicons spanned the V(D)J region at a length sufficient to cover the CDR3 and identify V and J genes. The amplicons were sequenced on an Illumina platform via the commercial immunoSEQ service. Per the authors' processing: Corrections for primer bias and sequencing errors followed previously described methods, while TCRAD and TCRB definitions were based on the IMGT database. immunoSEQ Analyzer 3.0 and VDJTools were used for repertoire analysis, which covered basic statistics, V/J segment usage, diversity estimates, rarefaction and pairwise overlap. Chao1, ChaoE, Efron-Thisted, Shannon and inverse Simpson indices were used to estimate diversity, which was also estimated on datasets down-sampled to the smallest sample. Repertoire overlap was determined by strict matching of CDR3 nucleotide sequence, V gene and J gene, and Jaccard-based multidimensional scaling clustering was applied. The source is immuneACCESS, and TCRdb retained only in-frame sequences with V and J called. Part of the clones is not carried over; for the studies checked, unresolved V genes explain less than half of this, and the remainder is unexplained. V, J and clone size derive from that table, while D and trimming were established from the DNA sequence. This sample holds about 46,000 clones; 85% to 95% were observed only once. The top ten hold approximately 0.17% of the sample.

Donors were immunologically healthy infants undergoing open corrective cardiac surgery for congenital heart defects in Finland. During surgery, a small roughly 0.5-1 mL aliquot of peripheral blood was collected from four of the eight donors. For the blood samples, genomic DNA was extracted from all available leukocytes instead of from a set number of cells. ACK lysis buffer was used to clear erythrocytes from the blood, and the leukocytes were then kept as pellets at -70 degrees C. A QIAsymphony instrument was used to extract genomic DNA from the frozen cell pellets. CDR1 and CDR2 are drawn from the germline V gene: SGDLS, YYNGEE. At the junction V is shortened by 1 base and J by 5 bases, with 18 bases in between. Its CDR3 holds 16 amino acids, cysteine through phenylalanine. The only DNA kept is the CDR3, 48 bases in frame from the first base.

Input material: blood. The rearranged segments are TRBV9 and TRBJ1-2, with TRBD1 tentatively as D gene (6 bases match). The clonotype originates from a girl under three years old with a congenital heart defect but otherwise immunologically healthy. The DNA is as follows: TGTGCCAGCAGCGTACTGGGATGGGAAACAGGGTATGGCTACACCTTC. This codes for CASSVLGWETGYGYTF.